One sample yielded the 18 T cell receptor beta chains listed below, sequenced in a study of T cell responses to AZD1222 COVID-19 vaccine. Assay used: immunoSEQ multiplex PCR; TCRdb lists only in-frame clones, some missing. The sample contains about 110,000 clones, less than 95% of which appear only once. The starting material was peripheral blood, obtained 28 days after the second AZD1222 dose. The receptors stem from an adult who received the AZD1222 COVID-19 vaccine.

The V gene is TRBV18, the J gene TRBJ1-3; D remains ambiguous. V was cut by 2 bases and J by 0 bases, with 11 bases left in between. The CDR3 has 16 residues. Germline loops: CDR1 KGHSH, CDR2 LQKENI. CDR3 region: CASSPNPSISGNTIYF. The CDR3 nucleotides read TGTGCCAGCTCACCAAACCCCTCCATCTCTGGAAACACCATATATTTT.

The V gene is TRBV7-2, the J gene TRBJ2-1; 14 bases are shared with TRBD2. The CDR3 runs to 14 residues. V was pared by 8 bases and J by 8 bases, with 5 bases of the junction left unmatched. Germline CDR1 SGHTA, CDR2 FQGNSA. The chain's CDR3 is CASGGTSGGYEQFF. The CDR3 nucleotides are TGTGCCAGCGGCGGGACTAGCGGGGGTTATGAGCAGTTCTTC.

The V call is TRBV5-4, the J call TRBJ2-5; either TRBD1 or TRBD2 may supply D (6 bases each). CDR1 is SGHNT and CDR2 is YYREEE in the germline V gene (reference sequence). Trimming pared 2 bases from V and 4 bases from J, leaving 15 bases between. The CDR3 contains 15 residues. CDR3 DNA: TGTGCCAGCAGCTTAAAGGGGGGAGGCGGAGAGACCCAGTACTTC. This sequence encodes CASSLKGGGGETQYF.

The chain joins TRBV18 to TRBJ2-7; the match to TRBD1 covers 7 bases. Germline CDR1 KGHSH, CDR2 LQKENI. The CDR3 extends over 13 amino acids. The J segment lost 4 bases and the V segment lost 3 bases, leaving 3 bases of the junction unmatched. The chain's CDR3 is CASSPGQQYEQYF. CDR3 DNA: TGTGCCAGCTCACCGGGACAGCAATACGAGCAGTACTTC.

The rearrangement links TRBV6-4 to TRBJ2-7; 7 nucleotides align to TRBD1. Per the germline V gene, CDR1 is MRHNA and CDR2 is SNTAGT. The CDR3 runs 14 residues. V was pared by 0 bases and J by 8 bases, with 7 bases of the junction left unmatched. For the CDR3, the DNA is TGTGCCAGCAGTGACTCCGACAGGGAAGAGAAGCAGTACTTC. Translating gives CASSDSDREEKQYF.

The chain recombines TRBV5-8 with TRBJ1-4, with 7 bases fitting TRBD1. CDR3 length equals 17 residues. Looked up from germline, CDR1 is SGHTS and CDR2 is YDEGEE. Unmatched junction bases numbered 9, after V lost 4 bases and J lost 0 bases. The CDR3 here is CASSPAGGSSTNEKLFF. CDR3 nucleotides: TGTGCCAGCAGCCCGGCAGGGGGGTCGTCAACTAATGAAAAACTGTTTTTT. The full variable domain, its missing parts supplied by reference TRBV5-8 and TRBJ1-4, is EAGVTQSPTHLIKTRGQQATLRCSPISGHTSVYWYQQALGLGLQFLLWYDEGEERNRGNFPPRFSGRQFPNYSSELNVNALELEDSALYLCASSPAGGSSTNEKLFFGSGTQLSVL.

This clone has just a few counts. The J gene is TRBJ2-7, the V gene TRBV5-4; TRBD1 agrees at 7 bases. Germline-derived CDR1 and CDR2 are SGHNT and YYREEE (reference sequence). V was clipped by 0 bases and J by 6 bases; unmatched bases: 9. This CDR3 has 15 amino acids. As DNA, the CDR3 is TGTGCCAGCAGCTTGGCCGAACGACAGGGTCGCGAGCAGTACTTC. This gives the protein CASSLAERQGREQYF.

The gene calls are TRBV2 and TRBJ2-7; 10 bases align to TRBD1. The V gene's germline CDR1 is SNHLY and CDR2 FYNNEI. The CDR3 loop spans 14 amino acids. V shed 8 bases and J 3 bases; nucleotides not matched to a gene: 7. Written as DNA, the CDR3 is TGTGCCAGCGGCCTGGGGACAGGGGTCTACGAGCAGTACTTC. This codes for CASGLGTGVYEQYF.

This clone has only a few counts. The CDR3 sequence is CASSFQGAGEQFF. The CDR3 nucleotides read TGTGCCAGCAGCTTCCAGGGGGCAGGTGAGCAGTTCTTC. V usage is TRBV7-9 and J usage is TRBJ2-1; the match to TRBD1 covers 8 bases. There are 13 residues in the CDR3. From germline, CDR1 is SEHNR and CDR2 FQNEAQ (reference sequence). Losses at the gene ends were 3 bases for V and 9 bases for J; bases not matched to a gene: 4.

This chain's CDR3 is CATEGRTGTSTDTQYF. The CDR3 DNA reads TGTGCCACCGAGGGCCGGACAGGGACGAGCACAGATACGCAGTATTTT. The chain is built from TRBV5-6 and TRBJ2-3; 8 bases line up with TRBD1. V trimming: 9 bases; J trimming: 0 bases; junction bases outside the gene matches: 12. The germline gives CDR1 SGHDT, CDR2 YYEEEE. This CDR3 contains 16 residues.

In its sample, this clone was seen once. The chain has TRBV5-6 and TRBJ1-1; TRBD1 agrees at 7 bases. Germline V gives CDR1 SGHDT, CDR2 YYEEEE. The ends lost 2 bases at V and 4 bases at J; junction bases unmatched: 5. The CDR3 totals 14 residues. Here the CDR3 reads CASSFDRVGTEAFF. In DNA form, the CDR3 reads TGTGCCAGCAGCTTCGACAGGGTGGGCACTGAAGCTTTCTTT.

The chain links TRBV6-2 or TRBV6-3 to TRBJ1-2; no clear D gene. This CDR3 is 14 amino acids long. The V and J ends lost 0 bases and 6 bases respectively, with 11 bases between them. Germline values: CDR1 MNHEY, CDR2 SVGEGT. In DNA, the CDR3 is TGTGCCAGCAGTTACTCGGTTAGGGTTCATGGCTACACCTTC. This translates into CASSYSVRVHGYTF.

This chain uses TRBV14 with TRBJ2-7; TRBD1 aligns across 7 bases. CDR1 and CDR2 from the germline V gene are SGHDN and FVKESK. The CDR3 has 14 amino acids. V lost 4 bases, J lost 0 bases, and 3 bases stayed unmatched. CDR3 DNA sequence: TGTGCCAGCAGCCTGGGACAGATCTCCTACGAGCAGTACTTC. This translates into CASSLGQISYEQYF. Full variable domain (remainder filled in from reference TRBV14 and TRBJ2-7): EAGVTQFPSHSVIEKGQTVTLRCDPISGHDNLYWYRRVMGKEIKFLLHFVKESKQDESGMPNNRFLAERTGGTYSTLKVQPAELEDSGVYFCASSLGQISYEQYFGPGTRLTVT.

As concerns this clone: Sequence at one end of the junction differs from germline and may be a read error. The chain joins TRBV3-1 (or the pseudogene TRBV3-2) to TRBJ2-3; 7 bases agree with TRBD2. From germline, CDR1 is LGHDT and CDR2 YNNKEL (reference sequence). This CDR3 region has 12 residues. CDR3 amino acids: CASSQKDRDYHF. CDR3 DNA sequence: TGTGCCAGCAGCCAAAAGGACCGGGACTACCATTTT.

This clone was seen just once. The gene calls are TRBV6-5 and TRBJ1-1; TRBD1 might be the D (5 bases). V was clipped by 7 bases and J by 4 bases, with 7 bases between them. Germline V CDR1 and CDR2: MNHEY, SVGAGI. There are 11 residues in the CDR3. The CDR3 sequence: CASNQGTEAFF. DNA for the CDR3: TGTGCCAGCAACCAGGGCACTGAAGCTTTCTTT.

The chain carries TRBV5-8 and TRBJ1-3, with D possibly matching TRBD1 (6 bases). Germline lookup yields CDR1 SGHTS and CDR2 YDEGEE. Trimming took 1 base from V and 6 from J, leaving 14 bases between them. The CDR3 runs 15 residues. CDR3 sequence (DNA): TGTGCCAGCAGCTTGTGGGTACAGGGCGTAAACACCATATATTTT. Translating it yields CASSLWVQGVNTIYF.

The chain uses TRBV6-6 and TRBJ1-6; D perhaps matches TRBD1 (5 bases). Germline V gene sequence: CDR1 MNHNY, CDR2 SVGAGI (reference sequence). CDR3 length equals 15 residues. Trimming removed 5 bases at V and 9 bases at J, with 17 bases between. CDR3 DNA: TGTGCCAGCAGTCCCGACAGTTCCGAAGCTTCACCCCTCCACTTT. Its translation: CASSPDSSEASPLHF.

The J gene is TRBJ2-7, the V gene TRBV12-5; 8 bases are shared with TRBD2. The CDR3 spans 15 residues. Germline V gene data show CDR1 as LGHNT and CDR2 as FRNRAP. V was clipped by 0 bases and J by 6 bases; unmatched bases: 7. The CDR3 DNA sequence: TGTGCTAGTGGTTTGGTACGTTTTAGCGGGGTCGAGCAGTACTTC. Protein product: CASGLVRFSGVEQYF.